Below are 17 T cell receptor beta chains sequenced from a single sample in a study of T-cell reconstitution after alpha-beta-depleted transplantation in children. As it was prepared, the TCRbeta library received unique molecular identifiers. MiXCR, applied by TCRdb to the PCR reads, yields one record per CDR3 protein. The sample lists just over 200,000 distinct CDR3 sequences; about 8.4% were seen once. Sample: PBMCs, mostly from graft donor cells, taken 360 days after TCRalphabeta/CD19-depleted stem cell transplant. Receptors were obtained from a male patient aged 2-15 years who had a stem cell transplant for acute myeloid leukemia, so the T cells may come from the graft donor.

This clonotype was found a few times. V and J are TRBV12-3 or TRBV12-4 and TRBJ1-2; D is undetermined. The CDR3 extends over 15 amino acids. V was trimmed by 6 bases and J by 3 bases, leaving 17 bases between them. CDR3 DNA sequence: TGTGCCAGCAGACCCTCCGTGAGATACCACTATGGCTACACCTTC. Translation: CASRPSVRYHYGYTF.

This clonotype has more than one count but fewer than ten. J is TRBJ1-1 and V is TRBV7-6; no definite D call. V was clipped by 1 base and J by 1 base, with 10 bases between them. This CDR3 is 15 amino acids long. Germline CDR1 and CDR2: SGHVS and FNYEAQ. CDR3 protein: CASSLGASPNTEAFF. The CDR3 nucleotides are TGTGCCAGCAGCTTAGGGGCCAGCCCGAACACTGAAGCTTTCTTT.

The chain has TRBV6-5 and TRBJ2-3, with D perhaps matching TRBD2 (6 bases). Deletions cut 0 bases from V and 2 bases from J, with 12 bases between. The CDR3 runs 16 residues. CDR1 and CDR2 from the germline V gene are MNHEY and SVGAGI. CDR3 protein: CASSYSGGWSTDTQYF. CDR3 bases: TGTGCCAGCAGTTACTCGGGGGGATGGTCCACAGATACGCAGTATTTT.

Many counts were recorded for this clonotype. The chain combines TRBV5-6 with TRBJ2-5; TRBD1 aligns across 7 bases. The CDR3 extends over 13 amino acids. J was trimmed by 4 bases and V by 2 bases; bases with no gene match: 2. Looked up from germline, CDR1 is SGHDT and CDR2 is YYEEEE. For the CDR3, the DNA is TGTGCCAGCAGCTTAACAGGGGTAGAGACCCAGTACTTC. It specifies CASSLTGVETQYF.

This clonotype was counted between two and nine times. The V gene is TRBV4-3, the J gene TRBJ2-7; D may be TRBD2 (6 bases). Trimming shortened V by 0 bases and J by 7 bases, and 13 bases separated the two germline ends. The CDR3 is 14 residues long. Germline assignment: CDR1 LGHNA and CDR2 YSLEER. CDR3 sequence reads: CASSQEVPGVEQYF. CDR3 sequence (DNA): TGCGCCAGCAGCCAAGAAGTACCGGGGGTGGAGCAGTACTTC.

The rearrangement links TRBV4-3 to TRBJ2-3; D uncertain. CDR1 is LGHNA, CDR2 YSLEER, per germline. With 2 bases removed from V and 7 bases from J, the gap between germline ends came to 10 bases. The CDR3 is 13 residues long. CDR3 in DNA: TGCGCCAGCAGCCAAACTCAAAGCAATACGCAGTATTTT. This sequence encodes CASSQTQSNTQYF.

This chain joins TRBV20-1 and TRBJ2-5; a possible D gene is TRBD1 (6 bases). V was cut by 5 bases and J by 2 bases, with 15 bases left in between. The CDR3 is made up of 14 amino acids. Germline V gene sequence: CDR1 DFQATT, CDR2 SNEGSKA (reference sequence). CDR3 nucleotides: TGCAGTGCTGGCTACAGGGTAGAGCAAGAGACCCAGTACTTC. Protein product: CSAGYRVEQETQYF.

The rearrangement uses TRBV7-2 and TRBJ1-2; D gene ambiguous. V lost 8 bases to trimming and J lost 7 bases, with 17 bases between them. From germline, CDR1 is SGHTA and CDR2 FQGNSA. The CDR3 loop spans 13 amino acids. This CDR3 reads CASRRTALSGYTF. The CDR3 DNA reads TGTGCCAGCCGACGGACGGCCTTATCTGGCTACACCTTC.

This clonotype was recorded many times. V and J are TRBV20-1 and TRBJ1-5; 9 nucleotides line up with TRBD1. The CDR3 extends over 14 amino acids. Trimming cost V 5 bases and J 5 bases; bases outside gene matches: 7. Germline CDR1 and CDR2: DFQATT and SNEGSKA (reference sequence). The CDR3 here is CSALYGTGHQPQHF. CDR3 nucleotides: TGCAGTGCTCTATACGGGACAGGGCATCAGCCCCAGCATTTT.

CDR3 in DNA: TGCGCCAGCAGCCCATTGGGAGTGGCAGATACGCAGTATTTT. Encoded protein: CASSPLGVADTQYF. The chain has TRBV5-1 and TRBJ2-3; a weak D match, TRBD2 (5 bases). The V end was cut by 4 bases, the J end by 4 bases, with 13 bases between. The CDR3 is 14 residues long. Per the germline V gene, CDR1 is SGHRS and CDR2 is YFSETQ.

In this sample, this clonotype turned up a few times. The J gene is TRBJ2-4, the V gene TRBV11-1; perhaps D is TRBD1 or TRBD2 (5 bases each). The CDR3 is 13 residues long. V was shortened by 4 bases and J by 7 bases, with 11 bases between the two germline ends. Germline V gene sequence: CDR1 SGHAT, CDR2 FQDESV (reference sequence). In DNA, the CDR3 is TGTGCCAGCAGCTCAAGGGACCGTAACATTCAGTACTTC. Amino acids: CASSSRDRNIQYF.

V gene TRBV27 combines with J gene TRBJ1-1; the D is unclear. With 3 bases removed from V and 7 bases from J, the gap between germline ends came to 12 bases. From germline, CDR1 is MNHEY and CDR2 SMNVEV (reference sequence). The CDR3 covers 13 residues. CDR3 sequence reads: CASSFGPNYEAFF. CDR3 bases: TGTGCCAGCAGTTTCGGGCCCAATTATGAAGCTTTCTTT.

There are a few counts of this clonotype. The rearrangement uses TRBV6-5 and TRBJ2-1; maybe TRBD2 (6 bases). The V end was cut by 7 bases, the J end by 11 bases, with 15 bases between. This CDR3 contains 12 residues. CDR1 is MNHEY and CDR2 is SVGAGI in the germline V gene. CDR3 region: CASTSGTPKQFF. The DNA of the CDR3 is TGTGCCAGCACCTCAGGGACTCCAAAGCAGTTCTTC.

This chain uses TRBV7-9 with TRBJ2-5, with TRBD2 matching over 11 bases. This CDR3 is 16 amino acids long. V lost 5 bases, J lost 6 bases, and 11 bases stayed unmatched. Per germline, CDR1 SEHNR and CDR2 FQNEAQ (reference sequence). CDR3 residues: CASSPQTSGITKTQYF. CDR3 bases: TGTGCCAGCAGCCCCCAGACTAGCGGGATCACGAAGACCCAGTACTTC.

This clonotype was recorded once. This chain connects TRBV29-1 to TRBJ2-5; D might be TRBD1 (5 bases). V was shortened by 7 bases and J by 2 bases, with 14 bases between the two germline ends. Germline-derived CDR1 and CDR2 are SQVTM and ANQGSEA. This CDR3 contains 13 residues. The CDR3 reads CSGRQRLQETQYF. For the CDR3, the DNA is TGCAGCGGCAGACAGCGATTACAAGAGACCCAGTACTTC.

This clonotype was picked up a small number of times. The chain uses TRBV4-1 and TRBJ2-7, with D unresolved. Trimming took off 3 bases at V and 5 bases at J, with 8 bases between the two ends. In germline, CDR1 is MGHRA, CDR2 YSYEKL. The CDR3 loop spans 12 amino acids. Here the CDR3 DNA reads TGCGCCAGCAGCCATTCTGTGGACGAGCAGTACTTC. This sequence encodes CASSHSVDEQYF.

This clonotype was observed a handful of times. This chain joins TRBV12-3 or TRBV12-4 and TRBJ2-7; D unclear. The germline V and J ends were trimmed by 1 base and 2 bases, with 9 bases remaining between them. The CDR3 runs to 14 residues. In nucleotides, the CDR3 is TGTGCCAGCAGTTTAGGGACGTCCGCCTACGAGCAGTACTTC. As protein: CASSLGTSAYEQYF.